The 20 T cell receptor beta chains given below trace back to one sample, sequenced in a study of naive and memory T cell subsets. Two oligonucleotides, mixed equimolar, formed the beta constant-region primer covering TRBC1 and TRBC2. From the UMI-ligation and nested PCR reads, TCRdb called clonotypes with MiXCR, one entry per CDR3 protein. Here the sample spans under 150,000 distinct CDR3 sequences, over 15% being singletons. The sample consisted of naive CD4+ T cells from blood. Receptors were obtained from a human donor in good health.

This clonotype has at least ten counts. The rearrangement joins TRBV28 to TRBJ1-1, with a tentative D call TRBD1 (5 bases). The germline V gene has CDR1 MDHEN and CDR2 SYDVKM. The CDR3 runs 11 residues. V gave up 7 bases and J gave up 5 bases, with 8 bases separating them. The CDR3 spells CASTGRTEAFF. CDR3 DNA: TGTGCCAGCACGGGGCGTACTGAAGCTTTCTTT.

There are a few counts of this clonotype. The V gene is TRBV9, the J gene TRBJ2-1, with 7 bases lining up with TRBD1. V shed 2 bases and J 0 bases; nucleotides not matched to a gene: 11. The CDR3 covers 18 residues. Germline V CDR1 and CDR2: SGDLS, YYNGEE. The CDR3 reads CASSVKTGRFSSYNEQFF. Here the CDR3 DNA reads TGTGCCAGCAGCGTGAAGACAGGGCGCTTTAGCTCCTACAATGAGCAGTTCTTC.

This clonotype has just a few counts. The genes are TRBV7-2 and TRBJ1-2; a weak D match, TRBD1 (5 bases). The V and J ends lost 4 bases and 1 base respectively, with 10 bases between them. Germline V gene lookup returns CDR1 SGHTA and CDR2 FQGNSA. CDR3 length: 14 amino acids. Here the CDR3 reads CASSSNRINYGYTF. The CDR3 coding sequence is TGTGCCAGCAGCTCAAACAGGATTAACTATGGCTACACCTTC.

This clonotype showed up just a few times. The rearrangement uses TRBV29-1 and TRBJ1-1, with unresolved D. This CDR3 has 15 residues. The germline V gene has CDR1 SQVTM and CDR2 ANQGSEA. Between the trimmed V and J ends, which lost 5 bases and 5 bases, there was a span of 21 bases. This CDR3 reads CSVLLPGIRKTEAFF. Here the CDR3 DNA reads TGCAGCGTTCTTTTGCCGGGGATTCGAAAGACTGAAGCTTTCTTT.

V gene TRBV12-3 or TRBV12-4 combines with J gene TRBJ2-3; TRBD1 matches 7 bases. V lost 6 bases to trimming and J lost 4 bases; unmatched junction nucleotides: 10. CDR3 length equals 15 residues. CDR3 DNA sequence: TGTGCCAGCAGCTTCAGGGGGATGGTTTCAGATACGCAGTATTTT. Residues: CASSFRGMVSDTQYF.

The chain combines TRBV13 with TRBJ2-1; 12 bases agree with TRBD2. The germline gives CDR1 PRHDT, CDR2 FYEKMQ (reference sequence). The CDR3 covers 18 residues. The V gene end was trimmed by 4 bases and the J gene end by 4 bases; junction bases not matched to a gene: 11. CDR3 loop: CASSWEAAGLAGYNEQFF. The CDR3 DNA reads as TGTGCCAGCAGCTGGGAAGCCGCGGGACTAGCGGGTTACAATGAGCAGTTCTTC.

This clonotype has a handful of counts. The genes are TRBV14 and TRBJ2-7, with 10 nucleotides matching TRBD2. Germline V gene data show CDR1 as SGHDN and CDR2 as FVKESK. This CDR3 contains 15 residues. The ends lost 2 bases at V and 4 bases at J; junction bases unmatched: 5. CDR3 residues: CASSQRGTSEYEQYF. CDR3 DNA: TGTGCCAGCAGCCAACGTGGGACTAGCGAGTACGAGCAGTACTTC.

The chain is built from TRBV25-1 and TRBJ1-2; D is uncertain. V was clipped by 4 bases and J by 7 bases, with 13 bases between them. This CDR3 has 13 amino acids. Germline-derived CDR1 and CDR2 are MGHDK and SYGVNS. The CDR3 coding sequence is TGTGCCAGCAGTGCTCGGTACCTGGGTGGCTACACCTTC. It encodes CASSARYLGGYTF.

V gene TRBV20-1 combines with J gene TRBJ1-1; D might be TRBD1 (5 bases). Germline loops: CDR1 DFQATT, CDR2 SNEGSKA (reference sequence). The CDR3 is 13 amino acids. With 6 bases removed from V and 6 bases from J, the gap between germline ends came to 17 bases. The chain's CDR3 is CSAPGGGIPEAFF. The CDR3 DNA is TGCAGTGCCCCCGGGGGGGGAATCCCTGAAGCTTTCTTT.

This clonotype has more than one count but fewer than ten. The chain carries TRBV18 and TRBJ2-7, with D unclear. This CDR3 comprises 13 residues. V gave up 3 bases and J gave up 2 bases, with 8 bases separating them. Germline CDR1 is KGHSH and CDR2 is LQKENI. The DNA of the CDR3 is TGTGCCAGCTCACCTTCATCGGCCTACGAGCAGTACTTC. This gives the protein CASSPSSAYEQYF. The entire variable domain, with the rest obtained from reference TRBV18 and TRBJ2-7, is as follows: NAGVMQNPRHLVRRRGQEARLRCSPMKGHSHVYWYRQLPEEGLKFMVYLQKENIIDESGMPKERFSAEFPKEGPSILRIQQVVRGDSAAYFCASSPSSAYEQYFGPGTRLTVT.

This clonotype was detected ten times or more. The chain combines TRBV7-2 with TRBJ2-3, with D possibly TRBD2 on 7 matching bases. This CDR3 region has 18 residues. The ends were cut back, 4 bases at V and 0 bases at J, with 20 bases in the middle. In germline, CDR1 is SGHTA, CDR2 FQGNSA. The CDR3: CASSSPEGGRESTDTQYF. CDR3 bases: TGTGCCAGCAGCTCCCCCGAAGGGGGGAGGGAGAGCACAGATACGCAGTATTTT.

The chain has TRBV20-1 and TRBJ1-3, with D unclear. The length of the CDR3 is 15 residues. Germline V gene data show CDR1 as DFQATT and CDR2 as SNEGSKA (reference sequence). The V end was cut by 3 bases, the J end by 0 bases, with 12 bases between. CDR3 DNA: TGCAGTGCTAGCCCACGACCGACCTCTGGAAACACCATATATTTT. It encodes CSASPRPTSGNTIYF.

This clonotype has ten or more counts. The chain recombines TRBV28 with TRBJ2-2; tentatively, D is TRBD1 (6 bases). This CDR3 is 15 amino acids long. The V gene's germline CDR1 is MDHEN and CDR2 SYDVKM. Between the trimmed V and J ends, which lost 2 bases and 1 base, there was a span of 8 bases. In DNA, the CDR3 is TGTGCCAGCAGTTTAGGGACACAGAACACCGGGGAGCTGTTTTTT. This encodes CASSLGTQNTGELFF.

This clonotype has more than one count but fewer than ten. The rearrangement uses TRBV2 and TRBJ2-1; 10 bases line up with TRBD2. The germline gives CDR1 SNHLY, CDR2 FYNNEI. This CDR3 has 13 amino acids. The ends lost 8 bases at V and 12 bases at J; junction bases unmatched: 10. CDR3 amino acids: CASALRTSGSQFF. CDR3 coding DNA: TGTGCCAGCGCACTCCGGACTAGCGGTTCGCAGTTCTTC.

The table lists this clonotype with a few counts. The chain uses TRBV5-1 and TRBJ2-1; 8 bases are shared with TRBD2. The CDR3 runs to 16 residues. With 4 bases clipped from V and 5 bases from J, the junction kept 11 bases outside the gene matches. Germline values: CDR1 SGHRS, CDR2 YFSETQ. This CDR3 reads CASSPPRGTRNNEQFF. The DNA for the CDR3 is TGCGCCAGCAGCCCACCTCGAGGGACTAGAAACAATGAGCAGTTCTTC.

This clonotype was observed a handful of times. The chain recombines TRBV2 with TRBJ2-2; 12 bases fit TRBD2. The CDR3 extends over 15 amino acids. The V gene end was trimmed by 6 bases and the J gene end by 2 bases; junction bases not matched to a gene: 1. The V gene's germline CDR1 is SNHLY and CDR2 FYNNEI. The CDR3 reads CASSGLAGNTGELFF. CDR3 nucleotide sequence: TGTGCCAGCAGCGGACTAGCGGGAAACACCGGGGAGCTGTTTTTT. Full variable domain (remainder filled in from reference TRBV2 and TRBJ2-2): EPEVTQTPSHQVTQMGQEVILRCVPISNHLYFYWYRQILGQKVEFLVSFYNNEISEKSEIFDDQFSVERPDGSNFTLKIRSTKLEDSAMYFCASSGLAGNTGELFFGEGSRLTVL.

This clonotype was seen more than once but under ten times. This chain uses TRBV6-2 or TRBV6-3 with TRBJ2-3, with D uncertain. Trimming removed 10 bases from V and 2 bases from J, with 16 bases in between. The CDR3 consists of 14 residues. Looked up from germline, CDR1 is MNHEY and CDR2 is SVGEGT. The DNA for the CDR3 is TGTGCCACTACTTACCAGACTCCCACAGATACGCAGTATTTT. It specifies CATTYQTPTDTQYF.

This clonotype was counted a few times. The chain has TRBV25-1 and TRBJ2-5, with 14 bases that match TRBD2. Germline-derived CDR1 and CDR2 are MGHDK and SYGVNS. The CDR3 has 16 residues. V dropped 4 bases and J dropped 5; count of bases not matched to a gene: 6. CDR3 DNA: TGTGCCAGCAGTGTGGGGACTAGCGGGAGTTTGGAGACCCAGTACTTC. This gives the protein CASSVGTSGSLETQYF.

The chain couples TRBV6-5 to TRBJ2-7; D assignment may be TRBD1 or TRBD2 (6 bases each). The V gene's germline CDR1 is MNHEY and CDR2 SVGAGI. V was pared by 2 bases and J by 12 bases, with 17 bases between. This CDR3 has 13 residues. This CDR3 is CASSYDSRGVPYF. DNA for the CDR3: TGTGCCAGCAGTTACGACTCTAGGGGGGTCCCGTACTTC.

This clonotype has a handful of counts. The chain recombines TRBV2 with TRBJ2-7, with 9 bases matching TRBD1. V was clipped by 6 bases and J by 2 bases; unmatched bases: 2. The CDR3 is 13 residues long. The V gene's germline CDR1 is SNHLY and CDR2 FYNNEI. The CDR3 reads CASRRDRAYEQYF. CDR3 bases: TGTGCCAGCAGGAGGGACAGGGCCTACGAGCAGTACTTC.